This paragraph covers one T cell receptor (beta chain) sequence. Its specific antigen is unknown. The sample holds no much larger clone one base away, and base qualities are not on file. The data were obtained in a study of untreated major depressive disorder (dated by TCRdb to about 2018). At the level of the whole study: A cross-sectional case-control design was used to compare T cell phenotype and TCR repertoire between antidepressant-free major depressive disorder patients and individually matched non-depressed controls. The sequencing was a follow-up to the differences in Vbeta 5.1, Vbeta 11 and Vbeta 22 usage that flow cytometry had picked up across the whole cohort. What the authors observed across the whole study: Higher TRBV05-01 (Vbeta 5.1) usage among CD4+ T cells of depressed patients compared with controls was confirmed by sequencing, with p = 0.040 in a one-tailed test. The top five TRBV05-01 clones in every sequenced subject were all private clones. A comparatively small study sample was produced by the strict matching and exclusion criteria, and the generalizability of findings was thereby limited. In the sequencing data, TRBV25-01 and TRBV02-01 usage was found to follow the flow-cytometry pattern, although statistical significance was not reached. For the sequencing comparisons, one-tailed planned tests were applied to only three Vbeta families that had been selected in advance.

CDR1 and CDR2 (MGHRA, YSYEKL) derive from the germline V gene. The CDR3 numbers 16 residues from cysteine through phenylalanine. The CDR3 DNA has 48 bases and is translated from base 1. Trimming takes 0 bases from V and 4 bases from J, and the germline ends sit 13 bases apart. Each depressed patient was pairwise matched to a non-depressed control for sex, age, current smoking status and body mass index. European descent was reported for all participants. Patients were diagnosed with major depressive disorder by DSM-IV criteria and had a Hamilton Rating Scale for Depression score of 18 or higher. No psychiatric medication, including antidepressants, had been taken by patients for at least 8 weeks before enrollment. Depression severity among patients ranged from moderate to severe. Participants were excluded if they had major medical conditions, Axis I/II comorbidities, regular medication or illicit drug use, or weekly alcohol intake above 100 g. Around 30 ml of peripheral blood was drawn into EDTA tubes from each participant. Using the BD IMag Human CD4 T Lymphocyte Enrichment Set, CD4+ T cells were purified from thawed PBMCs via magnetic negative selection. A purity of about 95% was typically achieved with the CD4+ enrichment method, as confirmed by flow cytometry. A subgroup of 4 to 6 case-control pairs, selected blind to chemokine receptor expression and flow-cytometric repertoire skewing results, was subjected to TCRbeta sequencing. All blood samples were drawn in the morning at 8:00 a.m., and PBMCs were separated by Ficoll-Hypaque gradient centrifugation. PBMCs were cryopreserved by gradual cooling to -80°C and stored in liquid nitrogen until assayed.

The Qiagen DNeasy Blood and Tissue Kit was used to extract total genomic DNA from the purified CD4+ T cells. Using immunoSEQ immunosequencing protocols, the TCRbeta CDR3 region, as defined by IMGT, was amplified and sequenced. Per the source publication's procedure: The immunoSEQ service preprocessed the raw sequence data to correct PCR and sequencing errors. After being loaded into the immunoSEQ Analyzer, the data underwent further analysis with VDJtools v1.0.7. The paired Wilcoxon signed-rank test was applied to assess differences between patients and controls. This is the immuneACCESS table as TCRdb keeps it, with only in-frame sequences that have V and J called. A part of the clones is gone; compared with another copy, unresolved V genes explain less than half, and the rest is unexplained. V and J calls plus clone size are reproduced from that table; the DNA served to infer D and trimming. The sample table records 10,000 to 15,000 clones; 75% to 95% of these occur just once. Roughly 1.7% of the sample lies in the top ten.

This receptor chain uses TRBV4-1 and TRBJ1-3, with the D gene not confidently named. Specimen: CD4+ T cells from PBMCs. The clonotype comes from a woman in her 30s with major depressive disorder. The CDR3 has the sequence CASSQEVAQTGNTIYF. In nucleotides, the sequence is TGCGCCAGCAGCCAAGAAGTCGCTCAAACGGGAAACACCATATATTTT.